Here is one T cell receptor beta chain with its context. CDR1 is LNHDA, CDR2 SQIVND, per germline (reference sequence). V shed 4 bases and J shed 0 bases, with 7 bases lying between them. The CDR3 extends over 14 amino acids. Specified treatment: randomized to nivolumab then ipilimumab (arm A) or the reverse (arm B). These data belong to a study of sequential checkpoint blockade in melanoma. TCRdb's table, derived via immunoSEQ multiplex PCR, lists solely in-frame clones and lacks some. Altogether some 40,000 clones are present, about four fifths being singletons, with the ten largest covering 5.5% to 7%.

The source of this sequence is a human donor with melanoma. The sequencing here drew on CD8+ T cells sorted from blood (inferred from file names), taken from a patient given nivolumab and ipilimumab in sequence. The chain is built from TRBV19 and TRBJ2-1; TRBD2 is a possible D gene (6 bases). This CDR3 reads CASSTGSSYNEQFF. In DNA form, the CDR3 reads TGTGCCAGTAGTACCGGGAGCTCCTACAATGAGCAGTTCTTC.